Sequencing of this T cell receptor (beta chain) was carried out in a study of OX40 agonist ivuxolimab in advanced cancers. Looking at the study overall: Three patients got partial responses; one had hepatocellular carcinoma and two had cutaneous melanoma. Study results and caveats: On average, CD8+ T cells had more expanded clones than CD4+.

Generated by immunoSEQ multiplex PCR, the TCRdb table keeps only in-frame clones and is missing some. The repertoire has 65,000 to 85,000 clones, about 89% of them found once; the top ten carry around 2.1%. Points on this clone: Its antigen is unknown.

The CDR3 length is 14 residues. The V gene's germline CDR1 is SEHNR and CDR2 FQNEAQ (reference sequence). Trimming took 8 bases from V and 0 from J, leaving 11 bases between them. The genes are TRBV7-9 and TRBJ2-4, with a possible D match to TRBD1 (5 bases). This clonotype originated in an adult with an advanced solid tumor such as melanoma, head and neck, liver or kidney cancer. Here the sequenced sample was CD4+ or CD8+ T cells sorted from blood, taken in a trial of the OX40 agonist ivuxolimab. CDR3 in DNA: TGTGCCAGCGGCCAGGGTATAGCCAAAAACATTCAGTACTTC. It specifies CASGQGIAKNIQYF.